These 10 T cell receptor beta chains originate from one sample sequenced in a study of neoadjuvant anti-PD-1 for oral cavity cancer (dated by TCRdb to the early 2020s). According to the study, the label for this sample's time point signals: after neoadjuvant nivolumab, at surgical resection. Library construction relied on the immunoSEQ multiplex PCR assay. Sourced from immuneACCESS, this table was stored by TCRdb with only in-frame sequences that have V and J called. A share of the clones is absent; for the studies checked, an unresolved V gene accounts for under half, and the remainder has no known explanation. The sample table records around 65,000 clones; roughly 90% of these occur just once. More than 2.5% of the sample is held by the ten biggest clonotypes. Source: PBMCs, taken after nivolumab (anti-PD-1) treatment. The source of these receptors is a person aged 40 to 85 with oral cavity squamous cell carcinoma.

The chain couples TRBV6-1 to TRBJ2-3; D ambiguous. This CDR3 is built from 13 residues. The V and J ends lost 5 bases and 4 bases respectively, with 10 bases between them. CDR1 is MNHNS, CDR2 SASEGT, per germline. CDR3 DNA: TGTGCCAGCAGTAACTCCCAGCCAGATACGCAGTATTTT. Translating gives CASSNSQPDTQYF.

This chain connects TRBV10-2 to TRBJ1-5, with D perhaps TRBD1 (6 bases). The V and J ends lost 11 bases and 3 bases respectively, with 14 bases between them. Germline V CDR1 and CDR2: WSHSY, SAAADI. The CDR3 runs to 13 residues. The CDR3 nucleotides are TGCGCCTCCCGGGGGCAATTCAATCAGCCCCAGCATTTT. It is translated as CASRGQFNQPQHF.

V gene TRBV7-9 combines with J gene TRBJ1-1; D is perhaps TRBD1 (6 bases). The CDR3 is 14 amino acids. CDR1 and CDR2 (germline): SEHNR, FQNEAQ (reference sequence). V lost 3 bases, J lost 5 bases, and 13 bases lay in between. The CDR3 DNA is TGTGCCAGCAGCTTTTGGGACATTGGAACTGAAGCTTTCTTT. Protein product: CASSFWDIGTEAFF. The full variable domain, its missing parts supplied by reference TRBV7-9 and TRBJ1-1, is DTGVSQNPRHKITKRGQNVTFRCDPISEHNRLYWYRQTLGQGPEFLTYFQNEAQLEKSRLLSDRFSAERPKGSFSTLEIQRTEQGDSAMYLCASSFWDIGTEAFFGQGTRLTVV.

Worth noting for this clone: Other DNA sequences in the same sample also yield this CDR3. The chain uses TRBV7-9 and TRBJ1-2; weak D call: TRBD1 (5 bases). The germline V gene encodes CDR1 SEHNR and CDR2 FQNEAQ (reference sequence). The CDR3 spans 13 residues. V gave up 1 base and J gave up 5 bases, with 8 bases separating them. The CDR3 reads CASSLGGTYGYTF. CDR3 coding DNA: TGTGCCAGCAGCTTAGGAGGGACTTATGGCTACACCTTC.

The CDR3 spells CSGRSGGSYEQYF. CDR3 in DNA: TGCAGCGGGAGGAGCGGGGGCTCCTACGAGCAGTACTTC. The V gene is TRBV29-1, the J gene TRBJ2-7, with TRBD2 identical over 8 bases. This CDR3 contains 13 residues. The junction had 5 bases not matched to a gene; V was cut back by 7 bases and J by 0 bases. Per the germline V gene, CDR1 is SQVTM and CDR2 is ANQGSEA.

The chain combines TRBV9 with TRBJ2-1; 7 bases agree with TRBD2. The junction had 3 bases not matched to a gene; V was cut back by 0 bases and J by 3 bases. The CDR3 runs to 15 residues. In germline, CDR1 is SGDLS, CDR2 YYNGEE. The CDR3 sequence is CASSVEPGGYNEQFF. DNA of the CDR3: TGTGCCAGCAGCGTAGAACCGGGAGGCTACAATGAGCAGTTCTTC.

The chain joins TRBV28 to TRBJ2-7, with D perhaps being TRBD1 or TRBD2 (6 bases each). The V gene's germline CDR1 is MDHEN and CDR2 SYDVKM. V lost 5 bases and J lost 3, with 17 bases in between. The CDR3 loop spans 15 amino acids. The CDR3 sequence: CASSPPGARVYEQYF. Here the CDR3 DNA reads TGTGCCAGCAGTCCACCGGGGGCGAGGGTCTACGAGCAGTACTTC.

The rearrangement links TRBV5-1 to TRBJ2-1, with a possible D match to TRBD2 (7 bases). V was shortened by 7 bases and J by 4 bases, with 15 bases between the two germline ends. CDR1 and CDR2 (germline): SGHRS, YFSETQ. CDR3 size: 14 residues. The CDR3 loop is CASWDGGPYNEQFF. CDR3 sequence (DNA): TGCGCCAGCTGGGACGGGGGGCCGTACAATGAGCAGTTCTTC.

J is TRBJ1-2 and V is TRBV5-1; 7 positions match TRBD1. After removal of 7 bases from V and 8 bases from J, the junction contained 14 bases not matched to a gene. The V gene's germline CDR1 is SGHRS and CDR2 YFSETQ. The CDR3 length is 14 residues. The CDR3 spells CASQGTEKVGGYTF. In DNA, the CDR3 is TGCGCCAGCCAGGGGACAGAGAAGGTGGGCGGCTACACCTTC.

This chain uses TRBV19 with TRBJ1-1; D possibly corresponds to TRBD1 (5 bases). Germline V gene lookup returns CDR1 LNHDA and CDR2 SQIVND (reference sequence). The CDR3 sequence is 13 residues long. V lost 4 bases to trimming and J lost 5 bases, with 11 bases between them. The CDR3 bases are TGTGCCAGTAGTACGTCCAGGGCAACTGAAGCTTTCTTT. Translation: CASSTSRATEAFF. Full variable domain (remainder filled in from reference TRBV19 and TRBJ1-1): DGGITQSPKYLFRKEGQNVTLSCEQNLNHDAMYWYRQDPGQGLRLIYYSQIVNDFQKGDIAEGYSVSREKKESFPLTVTSAQKNPTAFYLCASSTSRATEAFFGQGTRLTVV.